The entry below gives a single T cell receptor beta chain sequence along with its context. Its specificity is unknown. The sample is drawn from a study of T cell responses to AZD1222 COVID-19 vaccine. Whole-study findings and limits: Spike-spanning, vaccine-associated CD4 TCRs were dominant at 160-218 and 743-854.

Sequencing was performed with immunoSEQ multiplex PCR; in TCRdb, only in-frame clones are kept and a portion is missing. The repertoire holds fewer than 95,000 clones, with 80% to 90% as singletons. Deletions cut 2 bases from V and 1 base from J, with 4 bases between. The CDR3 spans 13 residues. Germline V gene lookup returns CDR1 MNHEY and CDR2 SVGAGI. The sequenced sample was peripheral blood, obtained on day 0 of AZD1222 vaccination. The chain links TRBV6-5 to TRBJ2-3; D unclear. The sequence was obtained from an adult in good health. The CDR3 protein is CASSYGRTDTQYF. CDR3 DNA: TGTGCCAGCAGTTACGGGCGCACAGATACGCAGTATTTT.